This TCR beta chain was profiled in a study of T cell responses to AZD1222 COVID-19 vaccine. Trimming cost V 5 bases and J 1 base; bases outside gene matches: 3. The length of the CDR3 is 14 residues. Germline V gene lookup returns CDR1 MDHEN and CDR2 SYDVKM. Measured with immunoSEQ multiplex PCR; TCRdb has only the in-frame clones, and not every one. The sample includes fewer than 200,000 clones, 85% to 95% of them seen just once. The input for sequencing was peripheral blood, taken 28 days after the second dose of the MenACWY control vaccine. The clonotype comes from an adult who received the MenACWY meningococcal vaccine as a control. The rearrangement links TRBV28 to TRBJ1-2, with TRBD1 identical over 8 bases. CDR3 sequence reads: CASSTGGDNYGYTF. The CDR3 DNA follows: TGTGCCAGCAGTACAGGGGGAGATAACTATGGCTACACCTTC.